A selection of T cell receptor beta chains follows, all from one sample in a study of control samples from healthy donors and cancer patients. Some clones are missing from TCRdb's copy, which holds only in-frame ones; the method was immunoSEQ multiplex PCR. The sample holds fewer than 130,000 clones, 88% seen once. Sequencing was performed on PBMCs. These receptor sequences come from a woman aged 55 to 70 with lung cancer. Each CDR3 is given with its conserved first and last residue. A D gene is named only where the DNA matches it firmly. Clone size appears in some rows only: once, few, many, or a class for an expanded clone.

TRBJ1-2 . TRBV28 . CASSLSEHGYTF TGTGCCAGCAGTTTATCTGAGCATGGCTACACCTTC
TRBJ1-5 . TRBV19 . CASSSFGASSNQPQHF TGTGCCAGTAGTTCCTTTGGGGCTTCGAGCAATCAGCCCCAGCATTTT
TRBJ2-1 . TRBV7-8 . CASSFPRGERNEQFF TGTGCCAGCAGCTTCCCGAGGGGGGAGCGCAATGAGCAGTTCTTC
TRBJ2-2 . TRBV11-3 . CASSLYYGPGVDTGELFF TGTGCCAGCAGCTTATACTACGGTCCAGGGGTGGACACCGGGGAGCTGTTTTTT
TRBJ1-2 . TRBV7-2 . CASSLEIGGYTF TGTGCCAGCAGCTTAGAGATCGGGGGCTACACCTTC
TRBJ1-4 . TRBV7-2 . CASSLGGDVSEKLFF TGTGCCAGCAGCTTAGGGGGGGACGTAAGTGAAAAACTGTTTTTT
TRBJ1-1 . TRBV18 . CASSPTFTNTEAFF TGTGCCAGCTCACCTACGTTTACGAACACTGAAGCTTTCTTT
TRBJ2-1 . TRBV11-2 . CASSFSWILDEQFF TGTGCCAGCAGCTTTTCCTGGATCTTGGATGAGCAGTTCTTC
TRBJ2-5 TRBD2 TRBV5-1 . CASSLGLAGQETQYF TGCGCCAGCAGCTTGGGTTTAGCGGGTCAAGAGACCCAGTACTTC
TRBJ1-5 . TRBV6-1 few CASSENMSGNNQPQHF TGTGCCAGCAGTGAAAATATGTCAGGTAACAATCAGCCCCAGCATTTT
TRBJ1-5 TRBD1 TRBV19 . CASSVTGEGSQPQHF TGTGCCAGTAGTGTTACAGGGGAGGGAAGTCAGCCCCAGCATTTT
TRBJ1-4 TRBD1 TRBV6-5 . CASRAGTGGEKLFF TGTGCCAGCAGGGCCGGGACAGGTGGTGAAAAACTGTTTTTT
TRBJ1-5 . TRBV6-2/TRBV6-3 . CASSYSLQGGQPQHF TGTGCCAGCAGTTACTCGTTGCAGGGTGGCCAGCCCCAGCATTTT
TRBJ1-2 . TRBV7-6 . CASSLEDSPNYGYTF TGTGCCAGCAGCTTAGAGGACAGCCCTAACTATGGCTACACCTTC
TRBJ1-4 . TRBV9 . CASSAGLTNEKLFF TGTGCCAGCAGTGCAGGGTTAACTAATGAAAAACTGTTTTTT
TRBJ1-6 . TRBV18 . CASSPTGDSPLHF TGTGCCAGCTCACCGACGGGGGATTCACCCCTCCACTTT
TRBJ2-6 . TRBV19 . CASSIGGGESGANVLTF TGTGCCAGTAGTATCGGTGGCGGAGAATCTGGGGCCAACGTCCTGACTTTC
TRBJ1-4 TRBD1 TRBV6-5 . CASSYSGTGGEKLFF TGTGCCAGCAGTTACTCCGGGACAGGGGGTGAAAAACTGTTTTTT
TRBJ2-7 TRBD1 TRBV27 . CASSWGASGTGLYEQYF TGTGCCAGCAGTTGGGGGGCCTCCGGGACAGGGTTGTACGAGCAGTACTTC
TRBJ1-6 . TRBV13 . CASSFRVSPLHF TGTGCCAGCAGCTTTAGGGTCTCACCCCTCCACTTT
TRBJ1-5 TRBD1 TRBV7-2 . CASSPTTGGRAPQHF TGTGCCAGCAGCCCTACGACAGGGGGTAGGGCGCCCCAGCATTTT
TRBJ2-7 TRBD2 TRBV5-4 . CASSGAGALSYEQYF TGTGCCAGCAGCGGCGCGGGAGCCCTCTCCTACGAGCAGTACTTC
TRBJ1-1 . TRBV11-3 few CASSLMGGDTEAFF TGTGCCAGCAGCTTGATGGGAGGGGACACTGAAGCTTTCTTT
TRBJ2-1 . TRBV18 . CASSFSQGGSSYNEQFF TGTGCCAGCTCATTCAGTCAGGGGGGAAGCTCCTACAATGAGCAGTTCTTC
TRBJ1-1 . TRBV11-3 . CASSFAGGNTEAFF TGTGCCAGCAGCTTCGCGGGAGGGAACACTGAAGCTTTCTTT
TRBJ1-5 . TRBV7-2 . CASSESNQPQHF TGTGCCAGCAGCGAGAGCAATCAGCCCCAGCATTTT
TRBJ2-1 TRBD2 TRBV19 . CASSRRGWTSGGLSYNEQFF TGTGCCAGTAGCCGCCGGGGCTGGACTAGCGGGGGGCTTTCCTACAATGAGCAGTTCTTC
TRBJ1-4 . TRBV30 once CAWSVGHSNEKLFF TGTGCCTGGAGTGTGGGGCACTCGAATGAAAAACTGTTTTTT
TRBJ1-1 TRBD1 TRBV4-1 . CASSQNLGTVMNTEAFF TGCGCCAGCAGCCAAAACCTGGGGACAGTAATGAACACTGAAGCTTTCTTT
TRBJ1-4 . TRBV4-3 . CASSPNLGVSHEKLFF TGCGCCAGCAGCCCTAACCTTGGGGTGAGCCATGAAAAACTGTTTTTT
TRBJ1-5 TRBD1 TRBV7-8 . CASSLRGRGNQPQHF TGTGCCAGCAGCCTTAGGGGGCGCGGGAATCAGCCCCAGCATTTT
TRBJ1-2 . TRBV19 . CASSILHYGYTF TGTGCCAGTAGTATTCTGCACTATGGCTACACCTTC
TRBJ1-2 . TRBV5-4 . CASSLSGRDYGYTF TGTGCCAGCAGCTTGAGTGGTAGGGACTATGGCTACACCTTC
TRBJ1-1 . TRBV3-1/TRBV3-2 . CASSKSRGPNTEAFF TGTGCCAGCAGCAAAAGCAGGGGCCCGAACACTGAAGCTTTCTTT
TRBJ1-5 TRBD1 TRBV6-6 . CASSYQGASGNQPQHF TGTGCCAGCAGTTACCAGGGGGCGTCGGGCAATCAGCCCCAGCATTTT
TRBJ1-6 . TRBV3-1/TRBV3-2 . CASSQDRDNSPLHF TGTGCCAGCAGCCAAGATCGGGACAATTCACCCCTCCACTTT
TRBJ1-1 . TRBV19 . CASSDRNTEAFF TGTGCCAGTAGTGACAGAAACACTGAAGCTTTCTTT
TRBJ2-3 . TRBV6-5 . CASSGFTDTQYF TGTGCCAGCAGCGGATTCACAGATACGCAGTATTTT
TRBJ1-1 TRBD1 TRBV24-1 . CATSSPGQRTEAFF TGTGCCACCAGTTCCCCGGGACAGAGAACTGAAGCTTTCTTT
TRBJ2-5 TRBD1 TRBV18 . CASSPISRQGRETQYF TGTGCCAGCTCACCAATCAGCAGACAGGGCCGGGAGACCCAGTACTTC
TRBJ2-7 . TRBV19 . CASSIATAYEQYF TGTGCCAGTAGTATAGCTACAGCCTACGAGCAGTACTTC
TRBJ1-1 . TRBV3-1/TRBV3-2 . CASSLVGGTNTEAFF TGTGCCAGCAGCTTGGTGGGGGGGACGAACACTGAAGCTTTCTTT
TRBJ2-3 . TRBV4-3 . CASSQDLGMGDTQYF TGCGCCAGCAGCCAAGATCTCGGAATGGGAGATACGCAGTATTTT
TRBJ1-2 . TRBV30 . CAWGRRGYTF TGTGCCTGGGGCCGTCGCGGCTACACCTTC
TRBJ1-5 . TRBV18 . CASSRDTYQPQHF TGTGCCAGCTCACGGGACACCTATCAGCCCCAGCATTTT
TRBJ1-2 . TRBV6-1 . CASSEAWAAINYGYTF TGTGCCAGCAGTGAAGCGTGGGCAGCTATTAACTATGGCTACACCTTC
TRBJ1-5 . TRBV3-1/TRBV3-2 . CASSPGQKNQPQHF TGTGCCAGCAGCCCGGGACAAAAAAATCAGCCCCAGCATTTT
TRBJ2-1 TRBD1 TRBV2 . CASTRTGSGDEQFF TGTGCCAGCACCCGGACAGGGTCGGGCGATGAGCAGTTCTTC
TRBJ1-3 . TRBV5-1 . CASSLGQASGNTIYF TGCGCCAGCAGTTTGGGACAAGCCTCTGGAAACACCATATATTTT